The 5 T cell receptor beta chains listed next were all sequenced from one sample in a study of shared clonotypes between healthy human individuals. Method: immunoSEQ multiplex PCR; TCRdb's copy keeps in-frame clones and lacks some. The data contain about 980,000 clones, 70% to 85% of them seen just once; the ten biggest clones take up nearly 1.5%. The specimen sequenced was memory CD4+ T cells sorted from blood. As for subset: CD45RA-negative fraction. These receptors all come from a man between 18 and 35 years old in good health.

The chain has TRBV7-9 and TRBJ2-7, with D possibly TRBD2 on 5 matching bases. This CDR3 spans 14 amino acids. The germline V and J ends were trimmed by 5 bases and 3 bases, with 14 bases remaining between them. The germline CDR1 and CDR2 sequences are SEHNR and FQNEAQ (reference sequence). The CDR3 DNA reads TGTGCCAGCAGCCCATCGCCGGGGTTCTACGAGCAGTACTTC. It is translated as CASSPSPGFYEQYF. Based on the CDR3 plus reference TRBV7-9 and TRBJ2-7, the full variable domain is DTGVSQNPRHKITKRGQNVTFRCDPISEHNRLYWYRQTLGQGPEFLTYFQNEAQLEKSRLLSDRFSAERPKGSFSTLEIQRTEQGDSAMYLCASSPSPGFYEQYFGPGTRLTVT.

The chain recombines TRBV4-2 with TRBJ1-5; D not resolved. The CDR3 loop spans 15 amino acids. CDR1 is LGHNA and CDR2 is YNFKEQ in the germline V gene. V was pared by 1 base and J by 0 bases, with 7 bases between. The CDR3 nucleotides are TGTGCCAGCAGCCAAGCGGGCAGTAGCAATCAGCCCCAGCATTTT. Its protein is CASSQAGSSNQPQHF.

This chain connects TRBV28 to TRBJ1-2; tentatively, D is TRBD1 (6 bases). From germline, CDR1 is MDHEN and CDR2 SYDVKM. This CDR3 has 14 amino acids. V was clipped by 6 bases and J by 0 bases, with 11 bases between them. The CDR3 DNA follows: TGTGCCAGCAGACAAGGGGGGGCTAACTATGGCTACACCTTC. Its protein is CASRQGGANYGYTF.

V usage is TRBV5-4 and J usage is TRBJ2-1, with a tentative D call TRBD2 (6 bases). The germline V gene encodes CDR1 SGHNT and CDR2 YYREEE (reference sequence). Trimming left V 0 bases short and J 8 bases short, with 12 bases between. The length of the CDR3 is 14 residues. The CDR3 DNA reads TGTGCCAGCAGCTTGGGCGGGGAAAGGGATGAGCAGTTCTTC. Translation gives CASSLGGERDEQFF.

This rearrangement joins TRBV7-2 to TRBJ1-3; D is unresolved. Germline assignment: CDR1 SGHTA and CDR2 FQGNSA. The CDR3 consists of 15 residues. Trimming shortened V by 3 bases and J by 2 bases, and 11 bases separated the two germline ends. The CDR3 DNA reads TGTGCCAGCAGCTTCCGGAACTGGGCTGGAAACACCATATATTTT. This encodes CASSFRNWAGNTIYF.